Following are 2 T cell receptor beta chains from one sample sequenced in a study of T cells in Graves' hyperthyroidism and ophthalmopathy. Amplified regions were TCR beta CDR3 sequences from RNA transcripts. Using the HTBI primer set, a first-round RT-PCR was run on the TCR CDR3. TCRdb ran MiXCR on the multiplex PCR reads and lists one entry per CDR3 protein. The table includes 250,000 or so distinct CDR3 sequences, roughly 15% detected once. The sequenced sample consisted of blood. The receptors derive from a woman aged 45-65 years with Graves' hyperthyroidism that later progressed to Graves' ophthalmopathy.

The gene calls are TRBV7-8 and TRBJ2-1; 8 nucleotides line up with TRBD1. Trimming cost V 3 bases and J 16 bases; bases outside gene matches: 5. CDR1 is SGHVS and CDR2 is FQNEAQ in the germline V gene. The CDR3 is 11 amino acids. CDR3 sequence reads: CASSFLTGEFF. CDR3 coding DNA: TGTGCCAGCAGCTTTTTGACAGGGGAATTCTTC.

J is TRBJ2-1 and V is TRBV4-1; D assignment may be TRBD1 or TRBD2 (5 bases each). V was shortened by 4 bases and J by 8 bases, with 6 bases between the two germline ends. In germline, CDR1 is MGHRA, CDR2 YSYEKL. The CDR3 sequence is 11 residues long. CDR3 DNA: TGCGCCAGCAGCCGGGGGTATGAGCAGTTCTTC. Its protein is CASSRGYEQFF.